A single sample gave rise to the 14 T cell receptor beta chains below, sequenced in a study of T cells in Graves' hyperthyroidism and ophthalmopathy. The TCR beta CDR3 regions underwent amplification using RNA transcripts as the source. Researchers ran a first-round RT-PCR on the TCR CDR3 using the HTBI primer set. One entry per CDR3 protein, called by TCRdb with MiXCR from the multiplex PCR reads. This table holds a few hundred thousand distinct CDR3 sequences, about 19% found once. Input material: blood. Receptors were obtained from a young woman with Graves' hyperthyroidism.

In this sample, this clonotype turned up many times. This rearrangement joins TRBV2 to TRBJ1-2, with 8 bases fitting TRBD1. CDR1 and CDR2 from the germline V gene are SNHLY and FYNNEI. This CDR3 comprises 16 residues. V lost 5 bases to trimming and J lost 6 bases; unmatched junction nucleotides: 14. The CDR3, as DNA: TGTGCCAGCAGTCCTCCGGGACAGGTACTGAGAGATGGCTACACCTTC. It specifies CASSPPGQVLRDGYTF.

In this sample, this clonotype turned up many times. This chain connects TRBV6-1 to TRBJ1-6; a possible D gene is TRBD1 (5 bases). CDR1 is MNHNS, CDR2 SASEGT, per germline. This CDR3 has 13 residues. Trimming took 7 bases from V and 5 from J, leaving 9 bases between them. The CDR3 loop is CASTQGNNSPLHF. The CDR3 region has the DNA TGTGCCAGCACCCAGGGAAATAATTCACCCCTCCACTTT.

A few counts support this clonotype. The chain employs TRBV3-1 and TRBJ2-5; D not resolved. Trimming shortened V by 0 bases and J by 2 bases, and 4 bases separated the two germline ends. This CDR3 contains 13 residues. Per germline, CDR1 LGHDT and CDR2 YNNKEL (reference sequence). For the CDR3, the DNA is TGTGCCAGCAGCCAAGAATATCAAGAGACCCAGTACTTC. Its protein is CASSQEYQETQYF.

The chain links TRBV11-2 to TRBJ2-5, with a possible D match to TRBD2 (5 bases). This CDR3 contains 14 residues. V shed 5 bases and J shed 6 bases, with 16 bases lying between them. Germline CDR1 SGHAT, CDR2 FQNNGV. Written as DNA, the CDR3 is TGTGCCAGCAGCCCCTGGGCAGGAGGACAGACCCAGTACTTC. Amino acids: CASSPWAGGQTQYF.

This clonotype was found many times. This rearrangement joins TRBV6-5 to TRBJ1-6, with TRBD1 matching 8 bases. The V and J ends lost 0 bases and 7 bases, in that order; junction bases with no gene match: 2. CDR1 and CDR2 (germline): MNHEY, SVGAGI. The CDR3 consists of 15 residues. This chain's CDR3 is CASSYSGQVNSPLHF. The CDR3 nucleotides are TGTGCCAGCAGTTACTCGGGACAGGTGAATTCACCCCTCCACTTT.

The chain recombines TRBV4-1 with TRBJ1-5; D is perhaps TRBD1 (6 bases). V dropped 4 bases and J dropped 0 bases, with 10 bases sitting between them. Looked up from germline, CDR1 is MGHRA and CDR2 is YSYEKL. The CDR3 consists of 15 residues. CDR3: CASSPGGHSNQPQHF. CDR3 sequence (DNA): TGCGCCAGCAGCCCTGGGGGGCATAGCAATCAGCCCCAGCATTTT.

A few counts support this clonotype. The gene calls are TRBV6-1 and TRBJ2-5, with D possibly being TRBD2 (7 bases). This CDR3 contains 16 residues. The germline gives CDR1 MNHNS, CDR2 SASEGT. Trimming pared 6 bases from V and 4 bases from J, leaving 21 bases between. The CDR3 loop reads CASSLLGGARGETQYF. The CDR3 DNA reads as TGTGCCAGCAGCCTCCTAGGGGGGGCTAGGGGAGAGACCCAGTACTTC.

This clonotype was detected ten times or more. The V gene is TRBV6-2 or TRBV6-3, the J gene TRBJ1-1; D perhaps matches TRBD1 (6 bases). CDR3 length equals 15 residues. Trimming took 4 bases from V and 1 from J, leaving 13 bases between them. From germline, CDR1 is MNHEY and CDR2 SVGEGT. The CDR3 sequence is CASSLSRRGNTEAFF. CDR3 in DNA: TGTGCCAGCAGTTTATCACGCAGGGGGAACACTGAAGCTTTCTTT.

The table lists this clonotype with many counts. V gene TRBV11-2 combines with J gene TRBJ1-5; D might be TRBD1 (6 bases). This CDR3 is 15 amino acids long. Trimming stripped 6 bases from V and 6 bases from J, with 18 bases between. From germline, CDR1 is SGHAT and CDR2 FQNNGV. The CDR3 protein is CASRMTGTTVQPQHF. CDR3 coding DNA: TGTGCCAGCAGGATGACCGGGACAACGGTTCAGCCCCAGCATTTT. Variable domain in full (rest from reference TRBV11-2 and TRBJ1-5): EAGVAQSPRYKIIEKRQSVAFWCNPISGHATLYWYQQILGQGPKLLIQFQNNGVVDDSQLPKDRFSAERLKGVDSTLKIQPAKLEDSAVYLCASRMTGTTVQPQHFGDGTRLSIL.

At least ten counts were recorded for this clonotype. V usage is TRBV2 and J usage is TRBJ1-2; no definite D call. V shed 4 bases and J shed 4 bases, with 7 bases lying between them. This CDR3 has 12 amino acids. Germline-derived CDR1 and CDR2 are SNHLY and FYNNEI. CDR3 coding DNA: TGTGCCAGCAGTGGAGAACCCTATGGCTACACCTTC. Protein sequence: CASSGEPYGYTF.

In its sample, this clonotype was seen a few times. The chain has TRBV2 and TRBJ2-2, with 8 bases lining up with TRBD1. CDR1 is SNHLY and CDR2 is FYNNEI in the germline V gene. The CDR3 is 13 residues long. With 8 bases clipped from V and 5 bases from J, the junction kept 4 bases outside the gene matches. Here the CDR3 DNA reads TGTGCCAGCGGGACAGGAGATACCGGGGAGCTGTTTTTT. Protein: CASGTGDTGELFF.

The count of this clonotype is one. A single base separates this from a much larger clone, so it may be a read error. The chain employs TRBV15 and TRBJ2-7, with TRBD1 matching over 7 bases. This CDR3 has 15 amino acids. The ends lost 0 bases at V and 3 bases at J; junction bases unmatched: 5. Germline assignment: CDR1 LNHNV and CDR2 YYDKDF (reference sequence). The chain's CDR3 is CATSREKTGFYEQYV. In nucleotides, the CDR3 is TGTGCCACCAGCAGAGAAAAGACAGGGTTCTACGAGCAGTACGTC.

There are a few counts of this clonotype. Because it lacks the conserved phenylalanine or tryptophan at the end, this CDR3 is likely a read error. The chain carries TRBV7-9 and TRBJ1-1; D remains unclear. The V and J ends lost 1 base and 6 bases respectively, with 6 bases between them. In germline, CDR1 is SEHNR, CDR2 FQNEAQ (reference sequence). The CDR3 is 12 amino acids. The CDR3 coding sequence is TGTGCCAGCAGCTTAGGTTTCTCTGAAGCTTTCTAT. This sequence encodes CASSLGFSEAFY.

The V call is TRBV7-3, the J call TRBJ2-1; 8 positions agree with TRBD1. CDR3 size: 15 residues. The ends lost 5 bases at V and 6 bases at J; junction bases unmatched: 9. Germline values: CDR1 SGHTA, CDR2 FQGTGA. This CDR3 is CASSLVAGGSNEQFF. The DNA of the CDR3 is TGTGCCAGCAGCCTTGTGGCAGGGGGCTCCAATGAGCAGTTCTTC.